This TCR beta chain is from a study of control samples from healthy donors and cancer patients. Trimming removed 5 bases from V and 7 bases from J, with 14 bases in between. The germline CDR1 and CDR2 sequences are SGHTA and FQGTGA. The CDR3 has 13 amino acids. Assay used: immunoSEQ multiplex PCR; TCRdb lists only in-frame clones, some missing. Of about 180,000 clones detected, about 90% appear once; the ten largest clones hold about 1.4%. This TCR was recovered from a woman between 45 and 60 years old in good health. Sequencing was done on a sample of blood. The chain combines TRBV7-3 with TRBJ1-2; D unclear. The CDR3 region has the DNA TGTGCCAGCAGCCGCGTGCAAGGTCGTGGCTACACCTTC. Its translation: CASSRVQGRGYTF.